This T cell receptor (beta chain) is drawn from a study of blood T cell repertoires in COVID-19. For the study at large: PBMCs, B-cell-depleted T cells, or T cells were the source of the cDNA or gDNA that made up the material.

Authors' processing steps: Reference gene primer amplification in the assay estimated nucleated cell counts. Sequenced by immunoSEQ multiplex PCR; TCRdb stores in-frame clones only, minus some. Clonal size and the V and J genes are those of that table, whereas D and trimming came from the DNA. This table has about 400,000 clones, roughly 86% appearing once. The CDR3 is 16 residues long. Germline CDR1 is SGHRS and CDR2 is YFSETQ. V lost 4 bases and J lost 0, with 14 bases in between. Source material: peripheral blood. This receptor was obtained from a human donor in a cohort sampled during active COVID-19. The rearrangement links TRBV5-1 to TRBJ2-1; a possible D gene is TRBD1 (6 bases). The DNA for the CDR3 is TGCGCCAGCAGCCTCGACAGGACGAGCTCCTACAATGAGCAGTTCTTC. It specifies CASSLDRTSSYNEQFF.